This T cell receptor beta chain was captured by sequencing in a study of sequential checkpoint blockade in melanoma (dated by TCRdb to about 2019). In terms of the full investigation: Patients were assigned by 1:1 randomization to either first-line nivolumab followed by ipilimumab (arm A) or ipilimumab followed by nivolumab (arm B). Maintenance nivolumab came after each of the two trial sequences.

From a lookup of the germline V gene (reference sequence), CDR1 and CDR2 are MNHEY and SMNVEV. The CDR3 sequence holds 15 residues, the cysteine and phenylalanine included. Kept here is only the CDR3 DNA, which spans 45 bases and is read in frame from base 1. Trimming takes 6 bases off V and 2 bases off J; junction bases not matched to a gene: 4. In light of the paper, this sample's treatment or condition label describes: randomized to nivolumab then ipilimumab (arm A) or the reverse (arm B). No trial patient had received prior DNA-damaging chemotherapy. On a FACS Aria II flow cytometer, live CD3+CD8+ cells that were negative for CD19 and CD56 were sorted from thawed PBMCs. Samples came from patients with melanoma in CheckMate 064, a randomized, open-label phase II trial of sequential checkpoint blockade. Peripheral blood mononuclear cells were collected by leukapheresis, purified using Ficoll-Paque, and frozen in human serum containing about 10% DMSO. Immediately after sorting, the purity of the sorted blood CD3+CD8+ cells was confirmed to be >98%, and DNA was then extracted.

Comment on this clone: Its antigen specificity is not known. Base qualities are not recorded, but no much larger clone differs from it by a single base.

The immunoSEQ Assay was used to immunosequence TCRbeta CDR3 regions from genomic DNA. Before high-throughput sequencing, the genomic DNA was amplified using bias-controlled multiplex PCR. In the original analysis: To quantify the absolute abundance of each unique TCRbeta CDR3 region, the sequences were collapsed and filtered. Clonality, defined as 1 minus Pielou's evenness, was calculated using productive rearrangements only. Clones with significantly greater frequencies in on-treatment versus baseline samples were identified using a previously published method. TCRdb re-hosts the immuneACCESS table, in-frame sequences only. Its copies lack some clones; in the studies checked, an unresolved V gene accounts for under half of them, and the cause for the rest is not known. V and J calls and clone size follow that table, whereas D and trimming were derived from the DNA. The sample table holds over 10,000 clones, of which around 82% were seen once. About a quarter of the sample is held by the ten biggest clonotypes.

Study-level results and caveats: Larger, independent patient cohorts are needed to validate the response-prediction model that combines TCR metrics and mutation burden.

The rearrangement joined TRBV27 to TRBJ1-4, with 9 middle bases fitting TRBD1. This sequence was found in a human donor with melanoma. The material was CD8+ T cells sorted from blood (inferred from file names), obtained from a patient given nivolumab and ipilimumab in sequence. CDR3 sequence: CASSLQGATNEKLFF. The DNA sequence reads TGTGCCAGCAGCCTACAGGGGGCCACTAATGAAAAACTGTTTTTT.